The 5 T cell receptor beta chains below all came from one sample that was sequenced in a study of T cell clones after liver transplantation. Generated by immunoSEQ multiplex PCR, the TCRdb table keeps only in-frame clones and is missing some. This table holds tens of thousands of clones, 71% found once. Sequencing used CD4+ T cells from blood, obtained before liver transplant. The source of these receptors is a human donor who received a liver transplant.

This clone was found a few times. The chain recombines TRBV10-1 with TRBJ2-1; D uncertain. The germline V and J ends were trimmed by 3 bases and 7 bases, with 16 bases remaining between them. The CDR3 sequence is 15 residues long. CDR1 and CDR2 from the germline V gene are WNHNN and SYGVQD (reference sequence). The CDR3 protein is CASSDPKRPGNEQFF. The CDR3 DNA is TGCGCCAGCAGTGACCCCAAGAGGCCCGGGAATGAGCAGTTCTTC.

This sequence joins TRBV28 and TRBJ1-4, with TRBD1 identical over 7 bases. V was pared by 6 bases and J by 8 bases, with 12 bases of the junction left unmatched. Germline CDR1 MDHEN, CDR2 SYDVKM. CDR3 length: 15 amino acids. CDR3 nucleotides: TGTGCCAGCAGCATACCAGGGGGTTCGGGGGAAAAACTGTTTTTT. Its translation is CASSIPGGSGEKLFF.

DNA for the CDR3: TGTGCCAGCATTACCCTAGCGCCCTACGAGCAGTACTTC. It yields the protein CASITLAPYEQYF. This chain connects TRBV28 to TRBJ2-7, with a possible D match to TRBD2 (6 bases). The CDR3 is 13 residues long. Trimming removed 7 bases from V and 2 bases from J, with 12 bases in between. Germline-derived CDR1 and CDR2 are MDHEN and SYDVKM.

The V call is TRBV25-1, the J call TRBJ1-2, with TRBD1 matching over 8 bases. The germline gives CDR1 MGHDK, CDR2 SYGVNS. V trimming: 3 bases; J trimming: 7 bases; junction bases outside the gene matches: 13. The CDR3 is 16 residues long. CDR3 loop: CASSEATGALAGGYTF. The CDR3 DNA reads TGTGCCAGCAGTGAGGCGACAGGGGCCCTGGCGGGTGGCTACACCTTC.

This clone was seen only a few times. One end of the junction varies from germline; a read error may be responsible. J is TRBJ2-5 and V is TRBV7-7; TRBD2 matches 7 bases. Germline values: CDR1 SSHAT, CDR2 FNYEAQ (reference sequence). The CDR3 covers 13 residues. The chain's CDR3 is CASSFGGEETQYF. In DNA, the CDR3 is TGTGCTAGCAGCTTTGGGGGGGAAGAGACCCAGTACTTC.